The rows below give T cell receptor beta chains drawn from one sample of a study of human T cells and chemical hapten exposure. TCRdb re-called the RACE reads with MiXCR, one entry per CDR3 protein. Found here are more than 85,000 distinct CDR3 sequences, less than 45% of them singletons; the top ten hold roughly 3%. The source material was whole blood, sampled in connection with sensitization to the hapten diphenylcyclopropenone (DPC). The receptor set was obtained from a man in his forties with alopecia areata. Some clones in this sample may be carry-over from other donors' samples. Both conserved end residues are part of each CDR3. The order of the fields is clone size, J gene, D gene, V gene, CDR3 DNA, CDR3 protein. A D gene is named only where the DNA matches it firmly. Clone size is not always given. Where it is, it says once, few, many or a class for expanded clones.

abundance: -; j_gene: TRBJ2-1; d_gene: TRBD2; v_gene: TRBV6-2/TRBV6-3; CDR3nt: TGTGCCAGCAGTTACTCGTGGGAGGGTTACAATGAGCAGTTCTTC; CDR3aa: CASSYSWEGYNEQFF
abundance: -; j_gene: TRBJ2-1; d_gene: TRBD2; v_gene: TRBV9; CDR3nt: TGTGCCAGCAGCGTTGGGCTAGCGGGAGGCCATCCCCGGGGGTACAATGAGCAGTTCTTC; CDR3aa: CASSVGLAGGHPRGYNEQFF
abundance: -; j_gene: TRBJ1-1; d_gene: -; v_gene: TRBV4-2; CDR3nt: TGTGCCAGCAGCCAAGATTTAGGGAGGAAAGGGGGTTTCTTT; CDR3aa: CASSQDLGRKGGFF
abundance: few; j_gene: TRBJ2-3; d_gene: TRBD1; v_gene: TRBV6-5; CDR3nt: TGTGCCAGCAGTTACTCGAGACAGGGGGCAACAGATACGCAGTATTTT; CDR3aa: CASSYSRQGATDTQYF
abundance: -; j_gene: TRBJ1-6; d_gene: TRBD1; v_gene: TRBV12-3/TRBV12-4; CDR3nt: TGTGCCAGCAGCCAAACAGGGGGCGATTCACCCCTCCACTTT; CDR3aa: CASSQTGGDSPLHF
abundance: -; j_gene: TRBJ2-2; d_gene: TRBD1; v_gene: TRBV3-1; CDR3nt: TGTGCCAGCAGCCAAGACACAGGGGGCGGCACCGGGGAGCTGTTTTTT; CDR3aa: CASSQDTGGGTGELFF
abundance: -; j_gene: TRBJ2-3; d_gene: -; v_gene: TRBV7-2; CDR3nt: TGTGCCAGCAGCTTAGGTGGGTCGGGGCAGTATTTT; CDR3aa: CASSLGGSGQYF
abundance: -; j_gene: TRBJ2-7; d_gene: TRBD1; v_gene: TRBV6-5; CDR3nt: TGTGCCAGCAGTTACTCGACTTCGGCAGGGGGTGCGTACGAGCAGTACTTC; CDR3aa: CASSYSTSAGGAYEQYF
abundance: once; j_gene: TRBJ1-4; d_gene: TRBD1; v_gene: TRBV20-1; CDR3nt: TGCAGTGCTAGAGATCTCAGGGGGCACAATGAAAAACTGTTTTTT; CDR3aa: CSARDLRGHNEKLFF
abundance: few; j_gene: TRBJ2-5; d_gene: -; v_gene: TRBV7-2; CDR3nt: TGTGCCAGCAGCTCCATATCGGCAGTCCAAGAGACCCAGTACTTC; CDR3aa: CASSSISAVQETQYF
abundance: -; j_gene: TRBJ1-6; d_gene: -; v_gene: TRBV27; CDR3nt: TGTGCCAGCAGTTTAGTCGATACAGGGAATTCACCCCTCCACTTT; CDR3aa: CASSLVDTGNSPLHF
abundance: few; j_gene: TRBJ1-5; d_gene: -; v_gene: TRBV28; CDR3nt: TGTGCCGTAAAGGGGGAGGGAGCGGCTAATCAGCCCCAGCATTTT; CDR3aa: CAVKGEGAANQPQHF
abundance: -; j_gene: TRBJ1-3; d_gene: -; v_gene: TRBV12-3/TRBV12-4; CDR3nt: TGTGCCAGCAGTCAACCTTTAGGGTCTGGAAACACCATATATTTT; CDR3aa: CASSQPLGSGNTIYF
abundance: -; j_gene: TRBJ2-3; d_gene: TRBD2; v_gene: TRBV29-1; CDR3nt: TGCAGCGTGGTCCTACTAGCGGGAGAGCTAGATACGCAGTATTTT; CDR3aa: CSVVLLAGELDTQYF
abundance: -; j_gene: TRBJ1-5; d_gene: -; v_gene: TRBV4-3; CDR3nt: TGCGCCAGCAGCCAAGCTTTGGACCAGCCCCAGCATTTT; CDR3aa: CASSQALDQPQHF
abundance: few; j_gene: TRBJ2-6; d_gene: TRBD1; v_gene: TRBV6-1; CDR3nt: TGTGCCAGCAGAGCCGGGACAGGGAGCTCTGGGGCCAACGTCCTGACTTTC; CDR3aa: CASRAGTGSSGANVLTF
abundance: -; j_gene: TRBJ2-1; d_gene: TRBD2; v_gene: TRBV20-1; CDR3nt: TGCAGTGCTAGAGATAGCGGGAGGGCCATCAATGAGCAGTTCTTC; CDR3aa: CSARDSGRAINEQFF
abundance: -; j_gene: TRBJ2-5; d_gene: -; v_gene: TRBV7-2; CDR3nt: TGTGCCAGCAGCTTAATGGTTGGCGGACAAGAGACCCAGTACTTC; CDR3aa: CASSLMVGGQETQYF
abundance: few; j_gene: TRBJ1-1; d_gene: -; v_gene: TRBV4-1; CDR3nt: TGCGCCAGCAGCCAAGATAACAGTGAAGCTTTCTTT; CDR3aa: CASSQDNSEAFF
abundance: few; j_gene: TRBJ2-3; d_gene: -; v_gene: TRBV29-1; CDR3nt: TGCAGCGTTGATCGCACAGATACGCAGTATTTT; CDR3aa: CSVDRTDTQYF
abundance: -; j_gene: TRBJ1-6; d_gene: -; v_gene: TRBV6-5; CDR3nt: TGTGCCAGCAGTTACGCGTCGGCGGGGGTAGGGACCTATAATTCACCCCTCCACTTT; CDR3aa: CASSYASAGVGTYNSPLHF
abundance: once; j_gene: TRBJ1-4; d_gene: -; v_gene: TRBV5-6; CDR3nt: TGTGCCAGCAGCTTGAGGGCAGGGCGAGATGAAAAACTGTTTTTT; CDR3aa: CASSLRAGRDEKLFF
abundance: -; j_gene: TRBJ2-3; d_gene: -; v_gene: TRBV10-3; CDR3nt: TGTGCCATCAGTGAGTCGAAGGGCGGAGCTGGCACAGATACGCAGTATTTT; CDR3aa: CAISESKGGAGTDTQYF
abundance: few; j_gene: TRBJ2-3; d_gene: -; v_gene: TRBV11-3; CDR3nt: TGTGCCAGCAGCCCCCATCAGAGCACAGATACGCAGTATTTT; CDR3aa: CASSPHQSTDTQYF
abundance: -; j_gene: TRBJ1-1; d_gene: -; v_gene: TRBV6-2/TRBV6-3; CDR3nt: TGTGCCAGCAGTCAGCACGGGACACCGAACACTGAAGCTTTCTTT; CDR3aa: CASSQHGTPNTEAFF
abundance: -; j_gene: TRBJ2-1; d_gene: TRBD2; v_gene: TRBV10-3; CDR3nt: TGTGCCATCAGGGGACTAGCGCAGAACAATGAGCAGTTCTTC; CDR3aa: CAIRGLAQNNEQFF
abundance: -; j_gene: TRBJ2-3; d_gene: TRBD2; v_gene: TRBV6-5; CDR3nt: TGTGCCAGCAGTTACCGGACTAGCGGGAGTGCAGATACGCAGTATTTT; CDR3aa: CASSYRTSGSADTQYF
abundance: -; j_gene: TRBJ2-3; d_gene: -; v_gene: TRBV28; CDR3nt: TGTGCCAGCACCGAGACGGGACATCCCGCAGATACGCAGTATTTT; CDR3aa: CASTETGHPADTQYF